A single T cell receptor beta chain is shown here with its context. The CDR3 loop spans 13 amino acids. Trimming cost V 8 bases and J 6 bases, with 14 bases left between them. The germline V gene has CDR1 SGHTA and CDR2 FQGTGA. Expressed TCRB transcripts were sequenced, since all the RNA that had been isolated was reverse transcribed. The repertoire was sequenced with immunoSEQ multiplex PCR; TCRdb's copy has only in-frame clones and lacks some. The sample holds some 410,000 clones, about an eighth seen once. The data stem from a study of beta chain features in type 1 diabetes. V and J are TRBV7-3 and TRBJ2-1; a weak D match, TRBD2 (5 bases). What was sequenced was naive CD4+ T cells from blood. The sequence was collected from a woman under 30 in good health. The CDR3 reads CASGSGSFNEQFF. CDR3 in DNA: TGTGCCAGCGGGAGTGGCAGCTTCAATGAGCAGTTCTTC. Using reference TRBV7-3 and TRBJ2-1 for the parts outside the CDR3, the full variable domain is GAGVSQTPSNKVTEKGKYVELRCDPISGHTALYWYRQSLGQGPEFLIYFQGTGAADDSGLPNDRFFAVRPEGSVSTLKIQRTERGDSAVYLCASGSGSFNEQFFGPGTRLTVL.